The 14 T cell receptor beta chains in this list originate from one sample, sequenced in a study of beta chain features in type 1 diabetes. Overall study results and limits: When Type 1 diabetes patients were examined, their TCRB CDR3s proved moderately but significantly shorter in all four CD4+ subsets.

The antigens of these receptors remain unknown. Every isolated RNA sample was fully reverse transcribed, so sequencing captured expressed TCRB transcripts. Profiling relied on immunoSEQ multiplex PCR, and the TCRdb table lists in-frame clones only, not all of them. The data hold some 150,000 clones, with about 13% observed a single time. Sequencing was carried out using central memory CD4+ T cells from blood. Receptor source: a man between 18 and 29 years old with type 1 diabetes.

A few counts support this clone. The chain carries TRBV5-1 and TRBJ1-1, with D unclear. The CDR3 is 13 amino acids. The ends were cut back, 1 base at V and 1 base at J, with 5 bases in the middle. Per the germline V gene, CDR1 is SGHRS and CDR2 is YFSETQ. CDR3 residues: CASSLSENTEAFF. CDR3 nucleotides: TGCGCCAGCAGCTTGTCGGAGAACACTGAAGCTTTCTTT.

The chain combines TRBV5-4 with TRBJ2-3, with 7 bases aligning to TRBD2. Germline CDR1 and CDR2: SGHNT and YYREEE (reference sequence). This CDR3 spans 14 amino acids. V lost 0 bases to trimming and J lost 4 bases; unmatched junction nucleotides: 2. The CDR3 DNA is TGTGCCAGCAGCTTGGCGGGGAGGGCAGATACGCAGTATTTT. Protein product: CASSLAGRADTQYF.

This clone was counted between two and nine times. The V call is TRBV28, the J call TRBJ2-3, with 9 bases that match TRBD2. This CDR3 has 15 residues. Per the germline V gene, CDR1 is MDHEN and CDR2 is SYDVKM. Unmatched junction bases numbered 4, after V lost 6 bases and J lost 0 bases. The CDR3 reads CASSLSGGSTDTQYF. Here the CDR3 DNA reads TGTGCCAGCAGCCTTAGCGGGGGTAGCACAGATACGCAGTATTTT.

The chain carries TRBV7-9 and TRBJ2-1; D might be TRBD1 (5 bases). The CDR3 loop spans 13 amino acids. The germline V gene encodes CDR1 SEHNR and CDR2 FQNEAQ (reference sequence). V lost 0 bases to trimming and J lost 12 bases, with 12 bases between them. The CDR3 loop is CASSLATGSGQFF. The CDR3 DNA reads TGTGCCAGCAGCTTAGCTACAGGCAGTGGGCAGTTCTTC.

This clone was counted a few times. The CDR3 here is CASSIQGWQPQHF. CDR3 coding DNA: TGTGCCAGTAGCATACAGGGTTGGCAGCCCCAGCATTTT. The chain couples TRBV19 to TRBJ1-5, with D possibly being TRBD1 (6 bases). The CDR3 has 13 amino acids. The V end was cut by 6 bases, the J end by 7 bases, with 13 bases between. Germline assignment: CDR1 LNHDA and CDR2 SQIVND (reference sequence).

This chain uses TRBV1 with TRBJ2-3; no DNA check was done on the table's D call, TRBD2. TRBV1 is a listed pseudogene. The CDR3 is made up of 18 amino acids. The CDR3 DNA follows: TGCACCAGCAGCCAAGTTAGCGGGGGGGTCCAAGACACAGATACGCAGTATTTT. Amino acid sequence: CTSSQVSGGVQDTDTQYF.

The rearrangement joins TRBV7-2 to TRBJ2-7; 10 bases match TRBD2. V dropped 5 bases and J dropped 4; count of bases not matched to a gene: 11. Per the germline V gene, CDR1 is SGHTA and CDR2 is FQGNSA. This CDR3 has 16 residues. CDR3 sequence (DNA): TGTGCCAGCAGCCCGCTAGCGGGAGCAGCGACATACGAGCAGTACTTC. This codes for CASSPLAGAATYEQYF.

In this sample, this clone turned up a few times. Distinct nucleotide sequences in the sample also encode this CDR3. V usage is TRBV4-2 and J usage is TRBJ2-1; tentatively, D is TRBD1 (7 bases). Trimming stripped 0 bases from V and 0 bases from J, with 12 bases between. This CDR3 region has 17 residues. The germline V gene encodes CDR1 LGHNA and CDR2 YNFKEQ. The CDR3 nucleotides read TGTGCCAGCAGCCAAGATCAGGGGGGAAGCTCCTACAATGAGCAGTTCTTC. Translated, it gives CASSQDQGGSSYNEQFF.

This sequence joins TRBV27 and TRBJ2-2, with TRBD1 identical over 10 bases. The V gene's germline CDR1 is MNHEY and CDR2 SMNVEV (reference sequence). V was pared by 2 bases and J by 6 bases, with 6 bases of the junction left unmatched. The CDR3 totals 16 residues. The CDR3 coding sequence is TGTGCCAGCAGTTTAAGGGACAGGGGTATGGCCGGGGAGCTGTTTTTT. Amino acids: CASSLRDRGMAGELFF.

Points on this clone: The sample has other DNA sequences that encode this CDR3 too. The chain recombines TRBV18 with TRBJ2-5; 7 nucleotides align to TRBD1. Germline trimming cut 2 bases from V and 2 bases from J; bases unmatched to any gene: 2. In germline, CDR1 is KGHSH, CDR2 LQKENI. This CDR3 has 14 residues. CDR3 residues: CASSPGTAQETQYF. The CDR3 DNA follows: TGTGCCAGCTCACCAGGGACAGCTCAAGAGACCCAGTACTTC.

This rearrangement joins TRBV7-3 to TRBJ2-5; possibly TRBD1 or TRBD2 for D (5 bases each). CDR1 is SGHTA and CDR2 is FQGTGA in the germline V gene. The CDR3 has 15 residues. Trimming took off 2 bases at V and 5 bases at J, with 15 bases between the two ends. The CDR3 is CASSLGGTPAETQYF. The CDR3 DNA is TGTGCCAGCAGCTTAGGGGGAACTCCTGCGGAGACCCAGTACTTC.

The chain joins TRBV7-2 to TRBJ2-1; D is possibly TRBD1 (6 bases). The CDR3 covers 13 residues. Looked up from germline, CDR1 is SGHTA and CDR2 is FQGNSA. V lost 5 bases, J lost 6 bases, and 11 bases lay in between. In nucleotides, the CDR3 is TGTGCCAGCAGCCTGGACAGTTTCAATGAGCAGTTCTTC. The encoded protein is CASSLDSFNEQFF.

The sample holds a few counts of this clone. The chain uses TRBV11-3 and TRBJ1-2, with 9 bases matching TRBD1. The CDR3 length is 13 residues. V dropped 4 bases and J dropped 7; count of bases not matched to a gene: 4. Germline CDR1 and CDR2: SGHNT and YENEEA. Written as DNA, the CDR3 is TGTGCCAGCAGCTCCGAGGACAGGGGTGGCTACACCTTC. Protein product: CASSSEDRGGYTF.

This clone was found a few times. This chain connects TRBV5-4 to TRBJ2-2; 9 bases fit TRBD1. Germline values: CDR1 SGHNT, CDR2 YYREEE (reference sequence). The CDR3 has 15 residues. Losses at the gene ends were 4 bases for V and 6 bases for J; bases not matched to a gene: 7. The CDR3 loop reads CASSRDRVVAGELFF. CDR3 in DNA: TGTGCCAGCAGCCGGGACAGGGTGGTCGCCGGGGAGCTGTTTTTT.